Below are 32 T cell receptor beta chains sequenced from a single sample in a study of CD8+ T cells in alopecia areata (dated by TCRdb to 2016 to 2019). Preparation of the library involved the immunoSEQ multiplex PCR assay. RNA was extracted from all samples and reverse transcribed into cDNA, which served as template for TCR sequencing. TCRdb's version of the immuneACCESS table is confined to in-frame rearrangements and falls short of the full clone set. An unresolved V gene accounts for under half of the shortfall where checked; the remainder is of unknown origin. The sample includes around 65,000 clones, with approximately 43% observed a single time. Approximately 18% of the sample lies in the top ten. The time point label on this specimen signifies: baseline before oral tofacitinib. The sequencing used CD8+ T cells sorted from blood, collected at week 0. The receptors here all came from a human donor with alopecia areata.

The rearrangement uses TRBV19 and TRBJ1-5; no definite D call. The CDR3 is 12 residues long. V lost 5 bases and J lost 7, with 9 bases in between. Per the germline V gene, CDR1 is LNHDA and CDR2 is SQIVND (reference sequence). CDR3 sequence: CASSPSGQPQHF. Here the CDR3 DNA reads TGTGCCAGTAGTCCCTCGGGCCAGCCCCAGCATTTT.

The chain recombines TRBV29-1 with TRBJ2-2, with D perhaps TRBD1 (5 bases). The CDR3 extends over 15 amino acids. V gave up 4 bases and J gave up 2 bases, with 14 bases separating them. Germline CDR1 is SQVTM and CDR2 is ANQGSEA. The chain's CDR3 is CSVVFFGHNTGELFF. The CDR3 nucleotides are TGCAGCGTTGTTTTTTTCGGACATAACACCGGGGAGCTGTTTTTT.

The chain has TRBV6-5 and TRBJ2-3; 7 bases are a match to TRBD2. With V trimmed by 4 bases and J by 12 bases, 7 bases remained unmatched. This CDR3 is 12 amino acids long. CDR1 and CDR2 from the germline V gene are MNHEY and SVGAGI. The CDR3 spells CASSSTSARQYF. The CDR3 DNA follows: TGTGCCAGCAGTTCCACTAGCGCACGACAGTATTTT.

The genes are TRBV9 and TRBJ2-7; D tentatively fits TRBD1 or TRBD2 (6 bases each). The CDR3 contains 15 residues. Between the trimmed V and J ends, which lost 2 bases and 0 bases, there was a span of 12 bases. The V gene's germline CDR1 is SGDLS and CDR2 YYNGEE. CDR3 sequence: CASSVGGPSSYEQYF. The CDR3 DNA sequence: TGTGCCAGCAGCGTGGGGGGCCCCAGCTCCTACGAGCAGTACTTC.

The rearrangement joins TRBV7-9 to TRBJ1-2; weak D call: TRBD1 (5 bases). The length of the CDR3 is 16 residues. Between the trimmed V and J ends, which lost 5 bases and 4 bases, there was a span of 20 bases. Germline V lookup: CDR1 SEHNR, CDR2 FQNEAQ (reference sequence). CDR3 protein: CASSPSGGAHLYGYTF. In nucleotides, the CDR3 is TGTGCCAGCAGCCCCAGCGGAGGGGCGCACCTCTATGGCTACACCTTC.

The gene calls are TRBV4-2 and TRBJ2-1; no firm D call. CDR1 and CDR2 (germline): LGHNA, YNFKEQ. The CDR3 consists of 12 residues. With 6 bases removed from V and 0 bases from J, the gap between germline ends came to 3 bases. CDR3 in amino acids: CASRGSYNEQFF. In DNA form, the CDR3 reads TGTGCCAGCAGGGGCTCCTACAATGAGCAGTTCTTC.

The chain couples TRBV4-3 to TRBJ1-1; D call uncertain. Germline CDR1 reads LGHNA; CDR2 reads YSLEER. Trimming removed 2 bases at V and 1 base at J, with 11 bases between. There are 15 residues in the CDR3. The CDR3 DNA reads TGCGCCAGCAGCCAATTCGCAGGAGAGAACACTGAAGCTTTCTTT. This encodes CASSQFAGENTEAFF.

CDR3 amino acids: CASSVEGAGELFF. The CDR3 nucleotides read TGTGCCAGCAGTGTCGAGGGAGCCGGGGAGCTGTTTTTT. The chain couples TRBV2 to TRBJ2-2; D perhaps matches TRBD2 (5 bases). The CDR3 has 13 amino acids. Trimming removed 4 bases from V and 6 bases from J, with 9 bases in between. The germline V gene has CDR1 SNHLY and CDR2 FYNNEI.

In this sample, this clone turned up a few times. The CDR3 sequence is CATRGTQIYEQYF. CDR3 nucleotides: TGTGCCACCAGGGGGACACAAATCTACGAGCAGTACTTC. The rearrangement joins TRBV25-1 to TRBJ2-5; 7 bases line up with TRBD1. The end of the DNA aligns better with TRBJ2-7, so the J call may be wrong. The CDR3 sequence is 13 residues long. Per germline, CDR1 MGHDK and CDR2 SYGVNS.

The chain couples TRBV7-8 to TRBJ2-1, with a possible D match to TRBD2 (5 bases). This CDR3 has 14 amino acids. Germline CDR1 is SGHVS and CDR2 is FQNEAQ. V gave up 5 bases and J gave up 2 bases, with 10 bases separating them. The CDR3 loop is CASSLARAYNEQFF. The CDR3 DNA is TGTGCCAGCAGCCTCGCGAGGGCCTACAATGAGCAGTTCTTC.

CDR3 bases: TGCAGCGTGCCGGGACAGACGAACACTGAAGCTTTCTTT. Translation gives CSVPGQTNTEAFF. The chain employs TRBV29-1 and TRBJ1-1; 7 bases line up with TRBD1. After removal of 6 bases from V and 1 base from J, the junction contained 5 bases not matched to a gene. This CDR3 contains 13 residues. Germline V gene data show CDR1 as SQVTM and CDR2 as ANQGSEA.

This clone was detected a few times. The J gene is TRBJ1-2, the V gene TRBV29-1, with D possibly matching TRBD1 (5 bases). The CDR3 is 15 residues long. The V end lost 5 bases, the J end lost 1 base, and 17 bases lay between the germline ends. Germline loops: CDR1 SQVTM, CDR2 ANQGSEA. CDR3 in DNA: TGCAGCGTTCCTAATTCTTTAGACAGTAACTATGGCTACACCTTC. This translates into CSVPNSLDSNYGYTF.

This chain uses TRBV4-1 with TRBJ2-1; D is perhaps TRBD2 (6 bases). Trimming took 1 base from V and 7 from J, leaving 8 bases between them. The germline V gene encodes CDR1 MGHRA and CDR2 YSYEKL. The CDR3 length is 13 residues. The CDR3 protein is CASSQGGGNEQFF. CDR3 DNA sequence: TGCGCCAGCAGCCAAGGTGGGGGGAATGAGCAGTTCTTC.

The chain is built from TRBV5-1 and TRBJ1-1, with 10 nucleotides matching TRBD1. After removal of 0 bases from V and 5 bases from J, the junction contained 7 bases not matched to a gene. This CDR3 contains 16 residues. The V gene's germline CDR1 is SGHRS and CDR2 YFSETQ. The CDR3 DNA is TGCGCCAGCAGCTTGGGCGGGACAGGGGAACGTACTGAAGCTTTCTTT. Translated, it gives CASSLGGTGERTEAFF.

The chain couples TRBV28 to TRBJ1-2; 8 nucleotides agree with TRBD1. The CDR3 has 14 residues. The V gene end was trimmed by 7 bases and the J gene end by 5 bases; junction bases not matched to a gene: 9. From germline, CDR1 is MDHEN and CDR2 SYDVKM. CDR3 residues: CASTLRGQFYGYTF. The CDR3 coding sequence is TGTGCCAGCACCCTCAGGGGGCAGTTTTATGGCTACACCTTC.

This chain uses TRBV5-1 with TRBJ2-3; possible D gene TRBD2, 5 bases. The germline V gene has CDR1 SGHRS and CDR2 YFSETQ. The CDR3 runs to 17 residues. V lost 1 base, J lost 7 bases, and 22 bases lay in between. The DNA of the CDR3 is TGCGCCAGCAGCTTGCGGGGAGCGGATACGTCGCGTAATACGCAGTATTTT. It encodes CASSLRGADTSRNTQYF.

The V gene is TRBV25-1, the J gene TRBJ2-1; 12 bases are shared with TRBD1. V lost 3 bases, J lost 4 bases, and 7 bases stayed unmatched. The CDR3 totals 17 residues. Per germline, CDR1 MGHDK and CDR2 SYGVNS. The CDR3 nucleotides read TGTGCCAGCAGTGACCCCCGGGACAGGGGGCCGTACAATGAGCAGTTCTTC. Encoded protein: CASSDPRDRGPYNEQFF.

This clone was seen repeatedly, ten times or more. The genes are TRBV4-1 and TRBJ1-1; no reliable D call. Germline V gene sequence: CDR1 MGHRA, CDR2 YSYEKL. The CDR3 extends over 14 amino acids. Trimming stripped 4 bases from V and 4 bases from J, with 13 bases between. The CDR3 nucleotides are TGCGCCAGCAGCCCGGAGTTGCGGGGCACTGAAGCTTTCTTT. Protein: CASSPELRGTEAFF.

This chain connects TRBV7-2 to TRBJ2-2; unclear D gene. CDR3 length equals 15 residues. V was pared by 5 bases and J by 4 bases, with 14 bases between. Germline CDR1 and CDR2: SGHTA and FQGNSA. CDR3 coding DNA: TGTGCCAGCAGCGAAGGCCCGGGTGGCACCGGGGAGCTGTTTTTT. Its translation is CASSEGPGGTGELFF.

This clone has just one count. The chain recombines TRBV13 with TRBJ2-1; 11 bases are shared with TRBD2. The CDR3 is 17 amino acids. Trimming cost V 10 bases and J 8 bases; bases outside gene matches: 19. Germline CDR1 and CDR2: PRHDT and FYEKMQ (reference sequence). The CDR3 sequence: CATPTRGASGRLDEQFF. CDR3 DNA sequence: TGTGCCACCCCAACTCGTGGGGCTAGCGGGAGGTTGGATGAGCAGTTCTTC.

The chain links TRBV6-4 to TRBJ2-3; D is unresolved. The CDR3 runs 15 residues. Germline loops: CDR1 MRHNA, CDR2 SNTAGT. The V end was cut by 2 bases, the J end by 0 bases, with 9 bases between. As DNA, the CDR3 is TGTGCCAGCAGTGACGCACCCTCTAGCACAGATACGCAGTATTTT. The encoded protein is CASSDAPSSTDTQYF.

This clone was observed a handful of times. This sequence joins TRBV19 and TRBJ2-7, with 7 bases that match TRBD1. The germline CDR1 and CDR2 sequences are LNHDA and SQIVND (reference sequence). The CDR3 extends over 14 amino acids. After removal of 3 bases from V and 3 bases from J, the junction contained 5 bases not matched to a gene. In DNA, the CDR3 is TGTGCCAGTAGTATCTTCCAGGGGGACTACGAGCAGTACTTC. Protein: CASSIFQGDYEQYF.

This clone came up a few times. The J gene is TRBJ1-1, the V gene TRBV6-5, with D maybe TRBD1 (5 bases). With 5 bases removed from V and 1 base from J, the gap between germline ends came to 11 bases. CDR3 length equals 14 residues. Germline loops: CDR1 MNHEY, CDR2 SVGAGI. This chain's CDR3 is CASSLGTGNTEAFF. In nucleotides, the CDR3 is TGTGCCAGCAGTCTTGGGACGGGGAACACTGAAGCTTTCTTT.

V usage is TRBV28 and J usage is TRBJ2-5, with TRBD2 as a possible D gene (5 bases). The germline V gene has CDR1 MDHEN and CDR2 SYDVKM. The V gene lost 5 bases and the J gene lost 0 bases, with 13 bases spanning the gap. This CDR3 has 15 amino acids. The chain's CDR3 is CASSVIANHQETQYF. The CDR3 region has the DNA TGTGCCAGCAGTGTAATAGCGAACCACCAAGAGACCCAGTACTTC.

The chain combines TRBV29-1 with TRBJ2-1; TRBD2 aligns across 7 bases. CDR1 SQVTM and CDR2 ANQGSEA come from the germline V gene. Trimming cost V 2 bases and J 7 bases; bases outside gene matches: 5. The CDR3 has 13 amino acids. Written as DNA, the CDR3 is TGCAGCGTTGAACGTCCCGGGGGGAATGAGCAGTTCTTC. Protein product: CSVERPGGNEQFF.

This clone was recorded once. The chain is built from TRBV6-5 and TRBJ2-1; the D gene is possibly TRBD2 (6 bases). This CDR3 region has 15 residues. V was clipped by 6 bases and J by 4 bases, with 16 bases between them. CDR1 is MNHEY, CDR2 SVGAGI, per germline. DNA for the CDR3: TGTGCCAGCAGGCCCGCCGGGGGATGGTACAATGAGCAGTTCTTC. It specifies CASRPAGGWYNEQFF.

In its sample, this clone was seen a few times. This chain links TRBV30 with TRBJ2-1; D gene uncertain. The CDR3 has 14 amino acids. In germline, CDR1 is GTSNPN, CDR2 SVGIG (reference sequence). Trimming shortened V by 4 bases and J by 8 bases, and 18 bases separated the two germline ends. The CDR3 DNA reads TGTGCCTGGAACCTCGCAGGAGCAGGTGATGAGCAGTTCTTC. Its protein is CAWNLAGAGDEQFF.

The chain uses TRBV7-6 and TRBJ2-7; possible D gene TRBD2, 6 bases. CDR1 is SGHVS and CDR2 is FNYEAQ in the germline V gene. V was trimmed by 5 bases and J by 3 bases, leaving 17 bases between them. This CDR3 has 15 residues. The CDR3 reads CASSPESSGDYEQYF. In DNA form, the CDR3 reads TGTGCCAGCAGCCCGGAGAGTAGCGGAGACTACGAGCAGTACTTC.

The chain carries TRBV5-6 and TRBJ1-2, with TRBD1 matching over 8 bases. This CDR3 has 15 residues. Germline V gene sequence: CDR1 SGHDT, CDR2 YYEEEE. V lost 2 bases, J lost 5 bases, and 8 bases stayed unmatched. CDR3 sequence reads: CASSLADRGVYGYTF. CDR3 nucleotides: TGTGCCAGCAGCTTAGCCGACAGGGGAGTGTATGGCTACACCTTC.

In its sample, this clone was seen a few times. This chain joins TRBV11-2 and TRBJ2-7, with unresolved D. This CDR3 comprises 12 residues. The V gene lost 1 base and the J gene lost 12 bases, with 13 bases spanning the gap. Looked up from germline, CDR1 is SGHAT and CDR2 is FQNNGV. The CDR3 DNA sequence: TGTGCCAGCAGCTTAGCTGACCGTATCCGGTACTTC. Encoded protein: CASSLADRIRYF.

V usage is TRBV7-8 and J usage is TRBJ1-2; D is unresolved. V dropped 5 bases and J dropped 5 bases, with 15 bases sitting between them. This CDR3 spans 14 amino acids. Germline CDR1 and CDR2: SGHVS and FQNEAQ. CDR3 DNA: TGTGCCAGCAGCCCGCCGGACCAACCTTATGGCTACACCTTC. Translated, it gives CASSPPDQPYGYTF.

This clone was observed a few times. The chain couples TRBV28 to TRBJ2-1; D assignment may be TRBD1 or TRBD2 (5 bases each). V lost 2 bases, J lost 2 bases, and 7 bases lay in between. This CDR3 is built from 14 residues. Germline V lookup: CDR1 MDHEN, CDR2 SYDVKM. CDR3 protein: CASSLRDPYNEQFF. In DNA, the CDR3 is TGTGCCAGCAGTTTAAGGGACCCCTACAATGAGCAGTTCTTC.